Here is one T cell receptor (beta chain) with its context. This sample stems from a study of T cell changes during pregnancy in multiple sclerosis. Measured with immunoSEQ multiplex PCR; TCRdb has only the in-frame clones, and not every one. The profile shows over 20,000 clones, 80% to 90% of them singletons. The CDR3 loop spans 14 amino acids. CDR1 and CDR2 from the germline V gene are MNHEY and SVGAGI. V was trimmed by 2 bases and J by 4 bases, leaving 11 bases between them. The receptor was isolated from a female donor in good health, enrolled as a control in a pregnancy study. This specimen was CD4+ T cells from peripheral blood mononuclear cells, taken in the first trimester of pregnancy. The chain carries TRBV6-5 and TRBJ1-1, with D hard to call. The CDR3 DNA reads TGTGCCAGCAGTTACAAGGGAGGTGTCACTGAAGCTTTCTTT. Its translation is CASSYKGGVTEAFF.